In this sample, the clone carrying this T cell receptor (beta chain) turned up once. Its antigen is unidentified. One junction end disagrees with the germline gene, perhaps due to a read error. This entry comes from a study of cytomegalovirus exposure and HLA in healthy donors. The CDR3 contains 13 residues. Germline values: CDR1 SGHRS, CDR2 YFSETQ. The PCR used 60 Vbeta and 13 Jbeta primers. TCRdb's table, derived via immunoSEQ multiplex PCR, lists solely in-frame clones and lacks some. The sample lists about 180,000 clones, about two thirds occurring once. Whole-study findings and limits: The study dropped some indistinguishable V segments, TRBV6-2 and TRBV6-3 among them. The authors enumerated over 150 TCR beta chains as linked to cytomegalovirus. CMV antigen specificity was confirmed in vitro for a few CMV-associated chains.

The J gene is TRBJ2-5, the V gene TRBV5-1; D gene uncertain. Sequenced: PBMCs. This receptor was obtained from a human donor in good health. The CDR3 sequence: CASSLGGQGTQYF. CDR3 in DNA: TGCGCCAGCAGCTTGGGCGGCCAAGGGACCCAGTACTTC.